Below are 20 T cell receptor beta chains sequenced from a single sample in a study of shared clonotypes between healthy human individuals. The table came from immunoSEQ multiplex PCR; TCRdb's copy has only in-frame clones and leaves some out. The profile covers millions of clones, with approximately 90% appearing a single time and about 0.13% taken by the ten largest. Sequenced input: naive CD4+ T cells sorted from blood. Subset specified: CD45RA+ positively selected. All receptors come from a man between 18 and 35 years old in good health.

Concerning this clone itself: The same CDR3 arises from other DNA sequences in this sample as well. The gene calls are TRBV28 and TRBJ2-7; no definite D call. The ends were cut back, 6 bases at V and 5 bases at J, with 8 bases in the middle. CDR1 MDHEN and CDR2 SYDVKM come from the germline V gene. This CDR3 comprises 11 residues. Written as DNA, the CDR3 is TGTGCCAGCAGCCAAGGGCACGAGCAGTACTTC. The encoded protein is CASSQGHEQYF.

Here the CDR3 reads CASSTASSYNSPLHF. As DNA, the CDR3 is TGTGCCAGCAGTACAGCGAGCTCCTATAATTCACCCCTCCACTTT. The chain employs TRBV6-5 and TRBJ1-6; D unresolved. The CDR3 totals 15 residues. Germline lookup yields CDR1 MNHEY and CDR2 SVGAGI. V gave up 5 bases and J gave up 0 bases, with 8 bases separating them.

The chain uses TRBV5-1 and TRBJ2-7, with 8 bases lining up with TRBD1. J was trimmed by 4 bases and V by 0 bases; bases with no gene match: 6. CDR1 and CDR2 from the germline V gene are SGHRS and YFSETQ. The CDR3 has 15 residues. For the CDR3, the DNA is TGCGCCAGCAGCTTGGCCGGGACAGGAGAGTACGAGCAGTACTTC. Encoded protein: CASSLAGTGEYEQYF.

This rearrangement joins TRBV11-2 to TRBJ1-2; D might be TRBD1 (6 bases). The CDR3 has 14 residues. Per the germline V gene, CDR1 is SGHAT and CDR2 is FQNNGV. V was shortened by 5 bases and J by 1 base, with 11 bases between the two germline ends. CDR3: CASSQDRINYGYTF. The CDR3 DNA sequence: TGTGCCAGCAGCCAGGACAGAATTAACTATGGCTACACCTTC.

The chain joins TRBV21-1 to TRBJ1-5; TRBD1 reflects the table's D call only, with no check against the DNA. TRBV21-1 is classified as a pseudogene. The CDR3 consists of 19 residues. The chain's CDR3 is CASSKTPGQGSISNQPQHF. CDR3 coding DNA: TGTGCCAGCAGCAAGACTCCGGGACAGGGAAGCATTAGCAATCAGCCCCAGCATTTT.

The chain carries TRBV5-1 and TRBJ1-1; 12 nucleotides match TRBD1. This CDR3 has 17 residues. Germline V lookup: CDR1 SGHRS, CDR2 YFSETQ. V lost 1 base to trimming and J lost 0 bases; unmatched junction nucleotides: 4. In DNA, the CDR3 is TGCGCCAGCAGCTTGCGGGGACAGGGGGCCATGAACACTGAAGCTTTCTTT. Translating it yields CASSLRGQGAMNTEAFF.

To note about this clone: Other DNA sequences within the sample encode an identical CDR3. V usage is TRBV7-2 and J usage is TRBJ2-7; no reliable D call. The germline V and J ends were trimmed by 4 bases and 1 base, with 8 bases remaining between them. This CDR3 is built from 13 residues. Germline V gives CDR1 SGHTA, CDR2 FQGNSA. The DNA of the CDR3 is TGTGCCAGCAGCTCTTCCGGGTCCTACGAGCAGTACTTC. Translation gives CASSSSGSYEQYF.

The V call is TRBV30, the J call TRBJ2-5; tentatively, D is TRBD1 (6 bases). The CDR3 length is 14 residues. Germline V gene sequence: CDR1 GTSNPN, CDR2 SVGIG (reference sequence). Trimming pared 2 bases from V and 5 bases from J, leaving 15 bases between. CDR3 sequence (DNA): TGTGCCTGGAGTCCCCGGACAGTTGGGGAGACCCAGTACTTC. It is translated as CAWSPRTVGETQYF. Full variable domain (outside the CDR3, taken from reference TRBV30 and TRBJ2-5): SQTIHQWPATLVQPVGSPLSLECTVEGTSNPNLYWYRQAAGRGLQLLFYSVGIGQISSEVPQNLSASRPQDRQFILSSKKLLLSDSGFYLCAWSPRTVGETQYFGPGTRLLVL.

The genes are TRBV6-5 and TRBJ1-2, with TRBD1 matching 7 bases. CDR1 is MNHEY, CDR2 SVGAGI, per germline. This CDR3 is built from 16 residues. The junction had 11 bases not matched to a gene; V was cut back by 3 bases and J by 4 bases. CDR3 loop: CASSYPTGRGGYGYTF. The CDR3 nucleotides read TGTGCCAGCAGTTATCCGACAGGGAGGGGCGGCTATGGCTACACCTTC.

The chain employs TRBV6-1 and TRBJ2-7; possible D gene TRBD1, 6 bases. The CDR3 is 16 amino acids. V gave up 2 bases and J gave up 2 bases, with 16 bases separating them. Germline V lookup: CDR1 MNHNS, CDR2 SASEGT. The CDR3 coding sequence is TGTGCCAGCAGTGAAAACGGACAGAAGGGAACCTACGAGCAGTACTTC. This gives the protein CASSENGQKGTYEQYF.

The chain employs TRBV4-3 and TRBJ2-7; no clear D gene. V was trimmed by 0 bases and J by 2 bases, leaving 11 bases between them. Germline V CDR1 and CDR2: LGHNA, YSLEER. This CDR3 contains 15 residues. The CDR3 sequence is CASSQDRAGAYEQYF. The CDR3 nucleotides read TGCGCCAGCAGCCAAGATAGGGCAGGAGCCTACGAGCAGTACTTC.

The genes are TRBV18 and TRBJ2-1; D is unclear. There are 17 residues in the CDR3. Trimming stripped 2 bases from V and 0 bases from J, with 14 bases between. The germline V gene encodes CDR1 KGHSH and CDR2 LQKENI. DNA for the CDR3: TGTGCCAGCTCACCATGGAGCTACCCTAGCTCCTACAATGAGCAGTTCTTC. Translated: CASSPWSYPSSYNEQFF.

The rearrangement uses TRBV10-2 and TRBJ2-1, with a possible D match to TRBD1 (6 bases). Germline V gene data show CDR1 as WSHSY and CDR2 as SAAADI. V was cut by 10 bases and J by 12 bases, with 25 bases left in between. CDR3 length: 14 amino acids. The CDR3 protein is CAISSGQTAYGQFF. Written as DNA, the CDR3 is TGCGCCATCTCCTCGGGACAAACCGCTTATGGGCAGTTCTTC.

The rearrangement uses TRBV7-2 and TRBJ2-7, with 8 bases fitting TRBD1. V trimming: 5 bases; J trimming: 6 bases; junction bases outside the gene matches: 6. CDR3 length equals 13 residues. The V gene's germline CDR1 is SGHTA and CDR2 FQGNSA. The CDR3, as DNA: TGTGCCAGCAGCCCGACGACAGGGGTCGAGCAGTACTTC. It is translated as CASSPTTGVEQYF.

The chain has TRBV6-5 and TRBJ2-7; no firm D call. Trimming cost V 1 base and J 3 bases, with 10 bases left between them. CDR3 length equals 14 residues. Germline CDR1 reads MNHEY; CDR2 reads SVGAGI. DNA for the CDR3: TGTGCCAGCAGTTACTATGGTAGGGACTACGAGCAGTACTTC. Protein sequence: CASSYYGRDYEQYF.

The chain joins TRBV19 to TRBJ1-2, with a possible D match to TRBD1 (5 bases). This CDR3 is 14 amino acids long. Germline V gives CDR1 LNHDA, CDR2 SQIVND (reference sequence). V lost 3 bases and J lost 3, with 11 bases in between. CDR3 bases: TGTGCCAGTAGTATTGGCCAGGGATACTATGGCTACACCTTC. This translates into CASSIGQGYYGYTF.

Concerning this clone: Other DNA sequences in the sample encode the same CDR3. This rearrangement joins TRBV6-5 to TRBJ1-2; D possibly corresponds to TRBD1 (5 bases). CDR3 length equals 12 residues. From germline, CDR1 is MNHEY and CDR2 SVGAGI. The V gene lost 7 bases and the J gene lost 5 bases, with 11 bases spanning the gap. CDR3 in DNA: TGTGCCAGCACCCCCGGGGGGTATGGCTACACCTTC. Protein: CASTPGGYGYTF.

V gene TRBV18 combines with J gene TRBJ2-3; D gene unclear. CDR1 and CDR2 (germline): KGHSH, LQKENI. V lost 5 bases, J lost 2 bases, and 5 bases lay in between. The CDR3 is 12 residues long. The CDR3 sequence: CASSETTDTQYF. The CDR3 DNA reads as TGTGCCAGCTCAGAGACCACAGATACGCAGTATTTT.

This clone appeared a few times. V usage is TRBV18 and J usage is TRBJ1-5, with 7 bases fitting TRBD1. The CDR3 runs 12 residues. Germline V gene lookup returns CDR1 KGHSH and CDR2 LQKENI. After removal of 8 bases from V and 4 bases from J, the junction contained 2 bases not matched to a gene. The CDR3 region has the DNA TGTGCCAGCACGACAGGGAATCAGCCCCAGCATTTT. This gives the protein CASTTGNQPQHF.

This chain joins TRBV5-1 and TRBJ2-2; tentatively, D is TRBD1 (5 bases). V lost 4 bases to trimming and J lost 6 bases, with 13 bases between them. CDR1 SGHRS and CDR2 YFSETQ come from the germline V gene. This CDR3 region has 14 residues. The CDR3 region is CASSPASTAGELFF. CDR3 nucleotide sequence: TGCGCCAGCAGCCCAGCTTCGACAGCCGGGGAGCTGTTTTTT.